These 20 T cell receptor beta chains originate from one sample sequenced in a study of blood T cells in healthy people across ages. For the second PCR, which ran for roughly 6 to 11 cycles, a sample-barcoded 5' primer and a J-beta primer mix were used. One entry per CDR3 protein, called by TCRdb with MiXCR from the 5' RACE reads. The sample consists of 730,000 or so distinct CDR3 sequences, 43% of them appearing once. The sequencing sample was made of blood. These receptors all stem from an older woman in good health.

The gene calls are TRBV5-1 and TRBJ2-7; TRBD1 aligns across 7 bases. Germline V gene sequence: CDR1 SGHRS, CDR2 YFSETQ. Trimming removed 0 bases from V and 6 bases from J; junction bases left unmatched: 12. The CDR3 length is 16 residues. Here the CDR3 reads CASSLAAQGQWTEQYF. The CDR3 DNA reads as TGCGCCAGCAGCTTGGCCGCACAGGGGCAGTGGACCGAGCAGTACTTC.

This clonotype appeared a few times. The V gene is TRBV10-3, the J gene TRBJ2-7; unclear D gene. Deletions cut 0 bases from V and 2 bases from J, with 14 bases between. CDR3 length equals 16 residues. Germline assignment: CDR1 ENHRY and CDR2 SYGVKD. CDR3 loop: CAISESTVTAAYEQYF. CDR3 coding DNA: TGTGCCATCAGTGAGTCAACTGTTACGGCTGCCTACGAGCAGTACTTC.

This sequence joins TRBV29-1 and TRBJ2-1; 10 bases align to TRBD2. The J call could be wrong; TRBJ2-7 is a better fit for the DNA end. This CDR3 comprises 15 residues. The V gene's germline CDR1 is SQVTM and CDR2 ANQGSEA. The CDR3 coding sequence is TGCAGCGTGTCATTATCTAGCGGGGGTAACAATGAGCAGTACTTC. Its protein is CSVSLSSGGNNEQYF.

The table lists this clonotype with a few counts. The chain is built from TRBV18 and TRBJ1-2; D not resolved. Germline V lookup: CDR1 KGHSH, CDR2 LQKENI. V lost 0 bases and J 8 bases, leaving 7 bases between the germline ends. CDR3 length: 12 residues. CDR3 DNA sequence: TGTGCCAGCTCACCACCGAACGGAGGCTACACCTTC. The encoded protein is CASSPPNGGYTF. Full variable domain (rest looked up from reference TRBV18 and TRBJ1-2): NAGVMQNPRHLVRRRGQEARLRCSPMKGHSHVYWYRQLPEEGLKFMVYLQKENIIDESGMPKERFSAEFPKEGPSILRIQQVVRGDSAAYFCASSPPNGGYTFGSGTRLTVV.

This clonotype has only a few counts. The chain employs TRBV20-1 and TRBJ2-7; 8 bases map to TRBD2. The CDR3 length is 14 residues. Germline CDR1 and CDR2: DFQATT and SNEGSKA (reference sequence). The trim removed 6 bases at V and 4 bases at J, leaving 11 bases unmatched. The CDR3 region has the DNA TGCAGTGCATCCCCAGCGGGGGTCTCGTACGAGCAGTACTTC. Protein sequence: CSASPAGVSYEQYF.

This clonotype has only a few counts. V usage is TRBV6-2 or TRBV6-3 and J usage is TRBJ2-7; 11 bases match TRBD2. Germline loops: CDR1 MNHEY, CDR2 SVGEGT. The CDR3 totals 13 residues. With 6 bases clipped from V and 7 bases from J, the junction kept 5 bases outside the gene matches. CDR3 sequence: CASSAGLAGEQYF. The DNA of the CDR3 is TGTGCCAGCAGCGCCGGACTAGCGGGTGAGCAGTACTTC.

The sample holds a few counts of this clonotype. The chain links TRBV7-3 to TRBJ2-6; a weak D match, TRBD1 (6 bases). There are 20 residues in the CDR3. Trimming stripped 2 bases from V and 0 bases from J, with 20 bases between. Germline lookup yields CDR1 SGHTA and CDR2 FQGTGA. The CDR3 coding sequence is TGTGCCAGCAGCTTACCCGCTAGCAGGGGTCTTAGCTCTGGGGCCAACGTCCTGACTTTC. Translated, it gives CASSLPASRGLSSGANVLTF.

This chain's CDR3 is CASSYTGGPNEKLFF. CDR3 DNA sequence: TGTGCCAGCAGTTACACAGGGGGCCCTAATGAAAAACTGTTTTTT. This chain uses TRBV6-2 or TRBV6-3 with TRBJ1-4, with 9 bases identical to TRBD1. CDR1 and CDR2 from the germline V gene are MNHEY and SVGEGT. J gave up 3 bases and V 2 bases, and 1 base lay outside the gene matches. There are 15 residues in the CDR3.

V gene TRBV3-1 combines with J gene TRBJ1-6; maybe TRBD1 (5 bases). The germline V gene has CDR1 LGHDT and CDR2 YNNKEL (reference sequence). Trimming removed 1 base at V and 3 bases at J, with 7 bases between. The CDR3 extends over 15 amino acids. The CDR3 is CASSQGQGYNSPLHF. The CDR3 bases are TGTGCCAGCAGCCAAGGGCAGGGCTATAATTCACCCCTCCACTTT.

The chain couples TRBV7-2 to TRBJ1-5; the match to TRBD1 covers 9 bases. Germline CDR1 and CDR2: SGHTA and FQGNSA. CDR3 length: 15 residues. V shed 4 bases, J shed 7 bases, and the junction held 8 bases outside the gene matches. The CDR3 DNA sequence: TGTGCCAGCAGCTCCACAGGGGGCACACGCCAGCCCCAGCATTTT. It is translated as CASSSTGGTRQPQHF.

The rearrangement joins TRBV20-1 to TRBJ2-1, with 11 bases identical to TRBD2. After removal of 6 bases from V and 10 bases from J, the junction contained 8 bases not matched to a gene. The CDR3 is 13 residues long. Germline assignment: CDR1 DFQATT and CDR2 SNEGSKA (reference sequence). Here the CDR3 reads CSAMGLAEREQFF. The CDR3 nucleotides are TGCAGTGCCATGGGACTAGCGGAAAGGGAGCAGTTCTTC.

This clonotype has a count of ten or more. V usage is TRBV29-1 and J usage is TRBJ2-3; D is perhaps TRBD2 (5 bases). This CDR3 comprises 13 residues. In germline, CDR1 is SQVTM, CDR2 ANQGSEA. Trimming stripped 3 bases from V and 5 bases from J, with 12 bases between. CDR3 coding DNA: TGCAGCGTTGACGGGGATCTCATAGATACGCAGTATTTT. This gives the protein CSVDGDLIDTQYF.

The chain is built from TRBV6-2 or TRBV6-3 and TRBJ2-7, with no clear D. The germline CDR1 and CDR2 sequences are MNHEY and SVGEGT. The V and J ends lost 4 bases and 5 bases respectively, with 12 bases between them. The CDR3 length is 13 residues. CDR3 region: CASSSNFFHEQYF. CDR3 in DNA: TGTGCCAGCAGTTCTAATTTTTTCCACGAGCAGTACTTC.

V and J are TRBV20-1 and TRBJ2-3; 8 nucleotides match TRBD2. With 8 bases clipped from V and 6 bases from J, the junction kept 13 bases outside the gene matches. The germline gives CDR1 DFQATT, CDR2 SNEGSKA (reference sequence). The CDR3 covers 14 residues. The CDR3, as DNA: TGCAGTACCCCGCGGGGGGCCGCTATTGATACGCAGTATTTT. The encoded protein is CSTPRGAAIDTQYF.

The chain recombines TRBV28 with TRBJ2-5, with 9 bases that match TRBD2. The J call may be faulty, since TRBJ2-7 better matches the DNA end. From germline, CDR1 is MDHEN and CDR2 SYDVKM. This CDR3 has 15 residues. The CDR3 here is CASSLLVAGVDEQYF. As DNA, the CDR3 is TGTGCCAGCAGTTTATTAGTAGCGGGAGTGGACGAGCAGTACTTC.

V is TRBV5-1 and J is TRBJ1-4, with TRBD1 matching 7 bases. Germline loops: CDR1 SGHRS, CDR2 YFSETQ. V dropped 6 bases and J dropped 3; count of bases not matched to a gene: 14. The CDR3 length is 17 residues. CDR3 loop: CASKDVMTGPSNEKLFF. CDR3 DNA: TGCGCCAGCAAGGATGTGATGACAGGGCCGTCTAATGAAAAACTGTTTTTT.

The J gene is TRBJ1-2, the V gene TRBV29-1; maybe TRBD1 (5 bases). This CDR3 region has 15 residues. The germline V gene has CDR1 SQVTM and CDR2 ANQGSEA. Trimming pared 2 bases from V and 0 bases from J, leaving 13 bases between. The CDR3 DNA reads TGCAGCGTTGAATGGTCAGGGCCTACTAACTATGGCTACACCTTC. This gives the protein CSVEWSGPTNYGYTF.

This clonotype appeared a few times. The DNA of the CDR3 is TGTGCCAGCACCCAGAGGGCCCCCTTAAACATTCAGTACTTC. Translating gives CASTQRAPLNIQYF. The chain joins TRBV6-6 to TRBJ2-4; a possible D gene is TRBD2 (5 bases). Germline V gene sequence: CDR1 MNHNY, CDR2 SVGAGI (reference sequence). The CDR3 extends over 14 amino acids. The V gene lost 7 bases and the J gene lost 6 bases, with 16 bases spanning the gap.

The sample holds a few counts of this clonotype. The CDR3: CSATPAGGPNQPQHF. CDR3 DNA: TGCAGTGCGACCCCCGCAGGAGGGCCCAATCAGCCCCAGCATTTT. This chain uses TRBV20-1 with TRBJ1-5; D is unclear. CDR1 and CDR2 (germline): DFQATT, SNEGSKA (reference sequence). Trimming pared 6 bases from V and 3 bases from J, leaving 18 bases between. The CDR3 has 15 residues.

This clonotype was detected only a few times. The chain uses TRBV28 and TRBJ2-5; possibly TRBD1 for D (5 bases). V lost 3 bases to trimming and J lost 0 bases, with 11 bases between them. The germline CDR1 and CDR2 sequences are MDHEN and SYDVKM. The CDR3 contains 15 residues. Here the CDR3 DNA reads TGTGCCAGCAGTTTCTTGGCAGGGTACCAAGAGACCCAGTACTTC. This codes for CASSFLAGYQETQYF.